This TCR beta chain appears in the sequencing data of a study of graft-versus-host responses after intestinal transplantation. Whole-study context: Recipients across the board were started on anti-thymocyte globulin induction, then kept on tacrolimus and steroids for approximately three years.

TCRdb's copy holds only in-frame clones and misses some; the assay was immunoSEQ multiplex PCR. The data contain under 100,000 clones, 94% of them singletons. The CDR3 loop spans 13 amino acids. Trimming cost V 2 bases and J 5 bases, with 10 bases left between them. Per the germline V gene, CDR1 is MGHDK and CDR2 is SYGVNS. Concerning this clone: Its matching antigen is unknown.

This TCR was recovered from a human donor who was the organ donor for an intestinal transplant. Source: unstimulated CD4+ T cells sorted from spleen or lymph node cells, taken before transplant. The chain is built from TRBV25-1 and TRBJ2-7, with D possibly matching TRBD1 (6 bases). In DNA form, the CDR3 reads TGTGCCAGCAGTGAAGAGGACAGAAACGAGCAGTACTTC. Protein sequence: CASSEEDRNEQYF.